Described below is a single T cell receptor beta chain sequence and its context. Its antigen is undetermined. Primers included in the PCR were 60 Vbeta and 13 Jbeta primers. Sequenced by immunoSEQ multiplex PCR; TCRdb stores in-frame clones only, minus some. The sample contains 170,000 or so clones, about four fifths of which appear only once. Trimming removed 3 bases at V and 0 bases at J, with 11 bases between. This CDR3 contains 15 residues. The germline gives CDR1 MNHNS, CDR2 SASEGT. The data belong to a study of cytomegalovirus exposure and HLA in healthy donors. Study-wide points: Among immune exposure information, only CMV serostatus was available.

This chain uses TRBV6-1 with TRBJ1-2; no firm D call. This clonotype was sampled from a woman aged 45-65 years in good health and CMV-seronegative. The material sequenced was PBMCs. The CDR3: CASSEHYSANYGYTF. The CDR3 coding sequence is TGTGCCAGCAGTGAGCACTATTCAGCTAACTATGGCTACACCTTC.